These 15 T cell receptor beta chains originate from one sample sequenced in a study of human T cells and chemical hapten exposure. Stated time point: patch test 3, about 24 weeks after DPC sensitization. Regarding treatment: therapeutic diphenylcyclopropenone sensitization with weekly scalp DPC. TCRdb reprocessed the RACE reads via MiXCR and lists one record per CDR3 protein. The sample yields 70,000 or so distinct CDR3 sequences, 11% seen once. The sample consisted of whole blood, taken in connection with sensitization to the hapten diphenylcyclopropenone (DPC). Source of these receptors: a woman in her forties or fifties with alopecia areata. Some clones in this sample may be carry-over from other donors' samples.

This clonotype was seen at least ten times. The chain employs TRBV29-1 and TRBJ1-2; D gene unclear. Germline V gene lookup returns CDR1 SQVTM and CDR2 ANQGSEA. Trimming removed 4 bases from V and 2 bases from J, with 14 bases in between. The CDR3 runs 14 residues. In DNA form, the CDR3 reads TGCAGCGTTGGCCTGGGCAGGTCGAACTATGGCTACACCTTC. It specifies CSVGLGRSNYGYTF.

This clonotype was recorded many times. The rearrangement uses TRBV7-9 and TRBJ2-5; D is possibly TRBD2 (7 bases). V was trimmed by 2 bases and J by 6 bases, leaving 13 bases between them. This CDR3 contains 14 residues. Germline CDR1 is SEHNR and CDR2 is FQNEAQ (reference sequence). CDR3 sequence reads: CASSLSGGRKTQYF. CDR3 in DNA: TGTGCCAGCAGCTTATCCGGGGGGCGAAAGACCCAGTACTTC.

This clonotype was seen a few times. The chain recombines TRBV28 with TRBJ2-2, with 13 bases lining up with TRBD2. CDR1 is MDHEN and CDR2 is SYDVKM in the germline V gene. The junction had 1 base not matched to a gene; V was cut back by 5 bases and J by 7 bases. The CDR3 covers 14 residues. The CDR3 DNA sequence: TGTGCCAGCAGTACTAGCGGGAGGGTCGGGGAGCTGTTTTTT. This translates into CASSTSGRVGELFF.

As to this clonotype: One junction end does not reproduce the germline sequence, and a read error may be involved. The V gene is TRBV7-2, the J gene TRBJ1-1; D is undetermined. Germline lookup yields CDR1 SGHTA and CDR2 FQGNSA. The CDR3 length is 12 residues. CDR3 sequence (DNA): TGTGCCAACAGCTTAATGGACACTGAAGCTTTCTTT. Amino acids: CANSLMDTEAFF.

The chain links TRBV5-1 to TRBJ1-5; D may be TRBD1 (6 bases). This CDR3 contains 15 residues. The V gene lost 0 bases and the J gene lost 6 bases, with 13 bases spanning the gap. The germline V gene encodes CDR1 SGHRS and CDR2 YFSETQ. CDR3 sequence (DNA): TGCGCCAGCAGCTTGGACCCAGGGGCCGGTCAGCCCCAGCATTTT. Its protein product is CASSLDPGAGQPQHF. Looking up the rest from reference TRBV5-1 and TRBJ1-5 gives the full variable domain: KAGVTQTPRYLIKTRGQQVTLSCSPISGHRSVSWYQQTPGQGLQFLFEYFSETQRNKGNFPGRFSGRQFSNSRSEMNVSTLELGDSALYLCASSLDPGAGQPQHFGDGTRLSIL.

This chain connects TRBV7-7 to TRBJ2-5; TRBD2 is a possible D gene (5 bases). Germline V gives CDR1 SSHAT, CDR2 FNYEAQ (reference sequence). CDR3 length equals 14 residues. With 3 bases removed from V and 2 bases from J, the gap between germline ends came to 10 bases. CDR3 region: CASSLDPGQETQYF. CDR3 sequence (DNA): TGTGCCAGCAGCTTGGACCCGGGACAAGAGACCCAGTACTTC.

This clonotype has a handful of counts. V is TRBV7-8 and J is TRBJ2-5, with TRBD2 matching 14 bases. This CDR3 has 19 amino acids. Losses at the gene ends were 5 bases for V and 5 bases for J; bases not matched to a gene: 16. Germline V gene lookup returns CDR1 SGHVS and CDR2 FQNEAQ. The CDR3 region has the DNA TGTGCCAGCAGCAGGGGACTAGCGGGAGTCGCTTTGTCGTCGGAGACCCAGTACTTC. It specifies CASSRGLAGVALSSETQYF.

The sample holds many counts of this clonotype. The rearrangement joins TRBV6-5 to TRBJ2-1; D is unresolved. The CDR3 has 16 amino acids. V lost 4 bases and J lost 6, with 19 bases in between. CDR1 and CDR2 (germline): MNHEY, SVGAGI. The chain's CDR3 is CASSWFPEIVPNEQFF. DNA for the CDR3: TGTGCCAGCAGTTGGTTCCCAGAAATCGTGCCCAATGAGCAGTTCTTC.

Ten or more counts support this clonotype. The chain combines TRBV14 with TRBJ1-3; possibly TRBD1 for D (5 bases). Looked up from germline, CDR1 is SGHDN and CDR2 is FVKESK. CDR3 length: 16 amino acids. Trimming left V 1 base short and J 2 bases short, with 12 bases between. The CDR3 reads CASSQVSGEAGNTIYF. CDR3 coding DNA: TGTGCCAGCAGCCAAGTCTCGGGGGAAGCTGGAAACACCATATATTTT.

The chain carries TRBV10-2 and TRBJ1-1; D call uncertain. CDR1 is WSHSY and CDR2 is SAAADI in the germline V gene. Trimming shortened V by 6 bases and J by 1 base, and 9 bases separated the two germline ends. This CDR3 has 13 amino acids. The DNA for the CDR3 is TGCGCCAGCAGGAAAAACACGAACACTGAAGCTTTCTTT. It codes for CASRKNTNTEAFF.

This clonotype was found a few times. V gene TRBV12-3 or TRBV12-4 combines with J gene TRBJ2-2; perhaps TRBD1 as D (5 bases). This CDR3 is 15 amino acids long. V lost 6 bases to trimming and J lost 1 base, with 12 bases between them. The CDR3 loop is CASRKDRLNTGELFF. The CDR3, as DNA: TGTGCCAGCAGAAAAGACAGACTGAACACCGGGGAGCTGTTTTTT.

The V gene is TRBV29-1, the J gene TRBJ2-3, with 8 bases that match TRBD2. The germline V gene encodes CDR1 SQVTM and CDR2 ANQGSEA. V lost 5 bases and J lost 5; bases outside the gene matches: 6. The CDR3 covers 13 residues. CDR3 protein: CSVLAGGGDTQYF. In nucleotides, the CDR3 is TGCAGCGTTCTGGCGGGAGGAGGAGATACGCAGTATTTT.

This clonotype has just one count. The J gene is TRBJ2-3, the V gene TRBV5-1; TRBD1 is a possible D gene (5 bases). This CDR3 comprises 16 residues. CDR1 SGHRS and CDR2 YFSETQ come from the germline V gene. V dropped 3 bases and J dropped 6 bases, with 20 bases sitting between them. In DNA form, the CDR3 reads TGCGCCAGCAGCTCAAGTGGACAAACGAATGTCGATACGCAGTATTTT. Protein: CASSSSGQTNVDTQYF.

Many counts were recorded for this clonotype. This chain links TRBV7-8 with TRBJ1-3; the D is unclear. V was clipped by 5 bases and J by 0 bases, with 17 bases between them. This CDR3 is 17 amino acids long. Per germline, CDR1 SGHVS and CDR2 FQNEAQ. The CDR3 loop is CASSLNEGFLSGNTIYF. The DNA of the CDR3 is TGTGCCAGCAGCCTCAACGAGGGTTTCCTCTCTGGAAACACCATATATTTT.

This clonotype was seen a handful of times. CDR3 loop: CASSFSSGSYEQYF. The CDR3 DNA is TGCGCCAGCAGCTTCTCTAGCGGATCCTACGAGCAGTACTTC. The chain combines TRBV5-1 with TRBJ2-7; 7 positions match TRBD2. The trim removed 2 bases at V and 1 base at J, leaving 3 bases unmatched. Germline V gene lookup returns CDR1 SGHRS and CDR2 YFSETQ. This CDR3 region has 14 residues.